This TCR beta chain is drawn from a study of T cell changes during pregnancy in multiple sclerosis (dated by TCRdb to the late 2010s). Context from the whole study: In women with multiple sclerosis, the researchers looked at how the T cell repertoire shifted as pregnancy progressed.

After removal of 0 bases from V and 3 bases from J, the junction retains 11 bases not matched to a gene. The CDR3 runs 18 amino acids, cysteine and phenylalanine included. This entry keeps only the CDR3 DNA: 54 bases, framed from base 1. CDR1 and CDR2, per the germline V gene (reference sequence), are PRHDT and FYEKMQ. This clone was picked up one time. Its antigen target is currently unknown. Per-base quality was not reported, and no clone a single base away is much larger than it. Library preparation used the immunoSEQ multiplex PCR assay. The clones in this table, taken by TCRdb from immuneACCESS, are in-frame only. Not every clone is retained; where verified, under half of the shortfall comes from an unresolved V gene, and the cause of the rest is unknown. For this sample the table gives about 35,000 clones, of which about 87% were detected only once. The ten largest account for 3.5% of the sample.

The V gene is TRBV13 and the J gene is TRBJ2-7, and 10 bases in between align with TRBD2. The sample here was CD8+ T cells from peripheral blood mononuclear cells, taken in the third trimester of pregnancy. The TCR sequence derives from a female donor with multiple sclerosis, enrolled in a pregnancy study. The bases are TGTGCCAGCAGCTTAGGTGGGACTAGCGAAGCTGTTAACTACGAGCAGTACTTC. The resulting protein is CASSLGGTSEAVNYEQYF.